The clone carrying this TCR beta chain turned up a few times. Its antigen is not identified. Cells sorted as Tregs were CD4+, CD25+ and CD127-/low. Whole-study findings and limits: In terms of TCR gene usage, tumor memory CD4+ T cells clustered together with blood and lymph node memory CD4+ cells, as well as with lymph node naive CD4+ cells.

TCRdb re-called the 5' RACE reads through MiXCR, storing one row per CDR3 protein. The sample includes 62,000 or so distinct CDR3 sequences, approximately 26% of them seen just once. Germline CDR1 SGHRS, CDR2 YFSETQ. CDR3 length: 15 amino acids. The V end was cut by 3 bases, the J end by 5 bases, with 18 bases between. The clonotype originates from a female donor with breast cancer. The V and J genes are TRBV5-1 and TRBJ2-7; the D gene is possibly TRBD2 (6 bases). Sequenced material: tumor-infiltrating Tregs sorted from the breast tumor. The CDR3 DNA follows: TGCGCCAGCAGCTCCAGGGCCGGGGGTCAAAACGAGCAGTACTTC. Amino acids: CASSSRAGGQNEQYF.